The present TCR beta chain was sequenced within a study of cytomegalovirus exposure and HLA in healthy donors. Per the germline V gene, CDR1 is LGHNA and CDR2 is YSLEER. This CDR3 has 15 amino acids. Trimming removed 4 bases at V and 5 bases at J, with 17 bases between. PCR was performed using 60 Vbeta and 13 Jbeta primers. Here immunoSEQ multiplex PCR was the method, and the copy in TCRdb shows in-frame clones only, minus some. The top ten clones hold roughly 14% of a sample with tens of thousands of clones, roughly 80% of them seen once. The sequence was collected from a woman aged 40-49 years in good health and CMV-seropositive. The material sequenced was PBMCs. The V and J genes are TRBV4-3 and TRBJ1-1; weak D call: TRBD1 (5 bases). CDR3 coding DNA: TGCGCCAGCAGCCCAAGGACATCCTTAGGGACTGAAGCTTTCTTT. Translation: CASSPRTSLGTEAFF.